Below, one T cell receptor (beta chain) is given with its context. Its target antigen remains unknown. Per-nucleotide qualities are absent, and no much larger clonotype sits a single base away. The data stem from a study of T cell responses to AZD1222 COVID-19 vaccine (dated by TCRdb to 2020 to 2023). Study-level background: AZD1222 recipients given second doses at about 4 weeks or at about 12 weeks were pooled, since spike-specific TCR depth and breadth were not found to differ between the two schedules. A total of 233 trial participants underwent TCR sequencing, of whom about 200 had received two doses of AZD1222 and about 26 had received two doses of the MenACWY control vaccine. Enrollment into the trials was organized by age into subgroups of 18-55, 56-69 and 70-plus years, and those subgroups contained about 160, 30 and 59 TCR-sequenced participants, respectively.

The CDR3 regions of human TCRbeta chains were analyzed by immunosequencing. Regarding the original processing steps: TCRs in the repertoires were matched against a reference library of SARS-CoV-2-specific TCRs that had been generated with the MIRA antigen-specificity platform. Breadth was defined as the fraction of unique TCRs that were SARS-CoV-2-associated. Depth was defined as the fraction of total T cells that were SARS-CoV-2-associated. Using the MIRA data, every spike-specific TCR was mapped to the spike region that the TCR reacted to and assigned to either a CD4 or a CD8 class. Log10-transformed breadth and depth values were compared by one-way ANOVA with Sidak's multiple comparisons tests. The immuneACCESS repertoire file appears here via TCRdb, limited to in-frame rearrangements. These files lack a portion of the clones; in checked studies, under half of the deficit traces to unresolved V genes, and the cause of the others is not known. Clone size and V and J calls were adopted from that table, with D and trimming inferred from the DNA. The sample table holds 100,000 to 150,000 clones, of which about 82% were seen once. Around 12% of the sample belongs to the ten largest clones.

The sample's time point label, in plain terms: baseline before first vaccination. Vaccinee samples came from UK trials COV001 and COV002, including a single-blind randomized controlled phase 2/3 trial of AZD1222 (ChAdOx1 nCoV-19) in healthy adults. For TCRbeta chain sequencing, PBMC samples were collected from trial participants at day 0 and at day 28 after the second dose. What the work shows at the level of the full study, not this receptor alone: Conclusions about previously exposed vaccinees are limited, since just a handful of AZD1222 recipients were seropositive for SARS-CoV-2 at baseline. Reportedly, close to half of the unique spike-specific TCRs recognized epitopes lying outside the regions that are mutated in the B.1.351 and B.1.1.7 variants. In the small 56-69-year group, the increase in depth fell short of significance, most likely because of low power. Participants were mostly white British, with more females than males. The authors suggested clonal diversity may have been underestimated. After two AZD1222 doses, both the breadth and the depth of spike-specific TCRs were significantly higher than at day 0 and than in MenACWY recipients. Vaccine-associated CD4 TCRs spanned the whole spike protein, with dominant responses in regions 160-218 and 743-854. Because no samples from the day 14 peak response were available, repertoires could be characterized only after the peak T cell response.

V lost 2 bases and J lost 3 bases; the stretch between them is 11 bases long. The CDR3 runs 14 residues from the cysteine to the phenylalanine. The read is trimmed to its CDR3 DNA, 42 bases read in frame from base 1. The germline V gene supplies CDR1 SGHVS and CDR2 FQNEAQ. This TCR was sampled from an adult in good health. The rearranged chain carries TRBV7-8 and TRBJ2-7; possibly the D gene is TRBD1, per 6 matching bases. This specimen consisted of peripheral blood, obtained on day 0 of AZD1222 vaccination. The DNA sequence is given as TGTGCCAGCAGCTTAACTCCGACAGGCTACGAGCAGTACTTC. This translates into CASSLTPTGYEQYF.